The 19 T cell receptor beta chains in this list originate from one sample, sequenced in a study of blood T cell repertoires in COVID-19. TCRdb's copy holds only in-frame clones and misses some; the assay was immunoSEQ multiplex PCR. This table holds fewer than 300,000 clones, 70% to 90% found once. The sample was PBMCs or T cells enriched from blood (not recorded which). Receptor source: a woman in her thirties who had recovered from COVID-19.

The rearrangement uses TRBV3-1 (or the pseudogene TRBV3-2) and TRBJ2-7; 9 nucleotides agree with TRBD2. Germline V gene data show CDR1 as LGHDT and CDR2 as YNNKEL (reference sequence). The CDR3 totals 14 residues. The ends lost 4 bases at V and 7 bases at J; junction bases unmatched: 8. The CDR3 is CASSLSGRRGEQYF. The CDR3, as DNA: TGTGCCAGCAGCCTTAGCGGGAGAAGAGGTGAGCAGTACTTC.

The chain is built from TRBV24-1 and TRBJ2-1; TRBD1 agrees at 9 bases. Germline-derived CDR1 and CDR2 are KGHDR and SFDVKD. The CDR3 is 16 residues long. The V gene end was trimmed by 3 bases and the J gene end by 6 bases; junction bases not matched to a gene: 8. The CDR3 region has the DNA TGTGCCACCAGTGATAAAGGACAGGGGATTCTCAATGAGCAGTTCTTC. Amino acid sequence: CATSDKGQGILNEQFF.

This clone was recorded a few times. The rearrangement uses TRBV19 and TRBJ1-2; the match to TRBD1 covers 8 bases. CDR1 and CDR2 (germline): LNHDA, SQIVND (reference sequence). After removal of 3 bases from V and 5 bases from J, the junction contained 5 bases not matched to a gene. CDR3 length equals 14 residues. The DNA of the CDR3 is TGTGCCAGTAGTATGCAAAACAGGGGGTATGGCTACACCTTC. Encoded protein: CASSMQNRGYGYTF.

The chain carries TRBV28 and TRBJ1-5, with unresolved D. Germline CDR1 and CDR2: MDHEN and SYDVKM. Trimming took off 3 bases at V and 9 bases at J, with 9 bases between the two ends. CDR3 length: 12 residues. The CDR3 nucleotides read TGTGCCAGCAGTTTTGTGCTGGCGCCCCAGCATTTT. As protein: CASSFVLAPQHF. Together with reference TRBV28 and TRBJ1-5, the CDR3 gives the full variable domain: DVKVTQSSRYLVKRTGEKVFLECVQDMDHENMFWYRQDPGLGLRLIYFSYDVKMKEKGDIPEGYSVSREKKERFSLILESASTNQTSMYLCASSFVLAPQHFGDGTRLSIL.

This chain links TRBV28 with TRBJ2-2; possible D gene TRBD2, 5 bases. Per germline, CDR1 MDHEN and CDR2 SYDVKM. This CDR3 spans 14 amino acids. V gave up 5 bases and J gave up 4 bases, with 11 bases separating them. CDR3 sequence reads: CASSPGRGTGELFF. The CDR3 DNA is TGTGCCAGCAGTCCCGGCCGGGGCACCGGGGAGCTGTTTTTT.

The chain carries TRBV29-1 and TRBJ2-7; TRBD1 is a possible D gene (5 bases). This CDR3 region has 14 residues. CDR1 and CDR2 (germline): SQVTM, ANQGSEA. V was clipped by 3 bases and J by 4 bases, with 16 bases between them. DNA of the CDR3: TGCAGCGTTGACGTTCGAGACTCAGGGTACGAGCAGTACTTC. Residues: CSVDVRDSGYEQYF.

The chain couples TRBV19 to TRBJ2-1; TRBD1 is a possible D gene (5 bases). Per germline, CDR1 LNHDA and CDR2 SQIVND (reference sequence). Trimming took off 2 bases at V and 6 bases at J, with 11 bases between the two ends. The CDR3 spans 14 residues. The chain's CDR3 is CASSIRGGTNEQFF. Written as DNA, the CDR3 is TGTGCCAGTAGTATAAGGGGTGGAACCAATGAGCAGTTCTTC.

This rearrangement joins TRBV28 to TRBJ1-5, with TRBD1 matching over 7 bases. Losses at the gene ends were 3 bases for V and 4 bases for J; bases not matched to a gene: 6. The CDR3 is 15 residues long. Germline CDR1 reads MDHEN; CDR2 reads SYDVKM. The CDR3 DNA follows: TGTGCCAGCAGTTTCAACAGGGGTAGGAATCAGCCCCAGCATTTT. This sequence encodes CASSFNRGRNQPQHF. Full variable domain (outside the CDR3, taken from reference TRBV28 and TRBJ1-5): DVKVTQSSRYLVKRTGEKVFLECVQDMDHENMFWYRQDPGLGLRLIYFSYDVKMKEKGDIPEGYSVSREKKERFSLILESASTNQTSMYLCASSFNRGRNQPQHFGDGTRLSIL.

V and J are TRBV12-3 or TRBV12-4 and TRBJ1-6, with D unclear. The CDR3 has 12 residues. V shed 6 bases and J shed 4 bases, with 4 bases lying between them. The CDR3 protein is CASRSYNSPLHF. As DNA, the CDR3 is TGTGCCAGCAGGTCTTATAATTCACCCCTCCACTTT.

The genes are TRBV7-9 and TRBJ2-5; 11 positions agree with TRBD2. V was pared by 5 bases and J by 4 bases, with 15 bases of the junction left unmatched. Germline assignment: CDR1 SEHNR and CDR2 FQNEAQ (reference sequence). The CDR3 runs 18 residues. The CDR3 sequence is CASSAPTSGIRARETQYF. In nucleotides, the CDR3 is TGTGCCAGCAGCGCCCCGACTAGCGGGATCAGAGCGAGAGAGACCCAGTACTTC.

CDR3 bases: TGCGCCAGCAGCCCAAGCCGAGGGCAGGTTTTCTCCTACGAGCAGTACTTC. It yields the protein CASSPSRGQVFSYEQYF. The chain uses TRBV5-1 and TRBJ2-7; perhaps TRBD2 as D (5 bases). Between the trimmed V and J ends, which lost 4 bases and 0 bases, there was a span of 20 bases. Germline V CDR1 and CDR2: SGHRS, YFSETQ. The CDR3 extends over 17 amino acids.

This clone turned up a few times. This chain joins TRBV19 and TRBJ2-3; possible D gene TRBD2, 6 bases. V was shortened by 7 bases and J by 3 bases, with 8 bases between the two germline ends. This CDR3 region has 12 residues. The germline CDR1 and CDR2 sequences are LNHDA and SQIVND (reference sequence). The CDR3 sequence: CASKEGTDTQYF. The CDR3 DNA reads as TGTGCCAGTAAGGAGGGAACAGATACGCAGTATTTT.

The CDR3 sequence is CASSQDVTRLAFEQFF. CDR3 sequence (DNA): TGTGCCAGCAGCCAAGATGTGACTAGGTTGGCGTTCGAGCAGTTCTTC. The chain links TRBV3-1 (or the pseudogene TRBV3-2) to TRBJ2-1; D might be TRBD2 (6 bases). Between the trimmed V and J ends, which lost 0 bases and 10 bases, there was a span of 19 bases. Looked up from germline, CDR1 is LGHDT and CDR2 is YNNKEL (reference sequence). The CDR3 sequence is 16 residues long.

In this sample, this clone turned up once. The chain couples TRBV2 to TRBJ2-7; D may be TRBD1 (6 bases). Germline loops: CDR1 SNHLY, CDR2 FYNNEI. The CDR3 sequence is 18 residues long. The V gene lost 6 bases and the J gene lost 2 bases, with 26 bases spanning the gap. Here the CDR3 DNA reads TGTGCCAGCAGGGTGGGGGCCAAGTTAACTACTCGGACCTACGAGCAGTACTTC. The encoded protein is CASRVGAKLTTRTYEQYF.

The CDR3 region has the DNA TGTGCCAGCAGCCCCCGGACAGGAAGAGATGAAAAACTGTTTTTT. This sequence encodes CASSPRTGRDEKLFF. The chain carries TRBV5-4 and TRBJ1-4; 7 positions match TRBD1. V was clipped by 4 bases and J by 6 bases; unmatched bases: 9. CDR3 size: 15 residues. Germline loops: CDR1 SGHNT, CDR2 YYREEE (reference sequence).

The rearrangement links TRBV7-2 to TRBJ1-3; D is unresolved. V gave up 5 bases and J gave up 2 bases, with 10 bases separating them. This CDR3 contains 14 residues. Germline V CDR1 and CDR2: SGHTA, FQGNSA. In DNA form, the CDR3 reads TGTGCCAGCAGCACTAGACAAACTGGAAACACCATATATTTT. Translating it yields CASSTRQTGNTIYF.

V is TRBV14 and J is TRBJ2-7, with TRBD2 identical over 11 bases. The CDR3 spans 17 residues. The germline gives CDR1 SGHDN, CDR2 FVKESK. V gave up 3 bases and J gave up 0 bases; unmatched junction bases: 7. The CDR3 protein is CASSQRLAGKGSYEQYF. DNA for the CDR3: TGTGCCAGCAGCCAGCGACTAGCGGGAAAGGGCTCCTACGAGCAGTACTTC.

This clone appeared many times. The chain links TRBV6-5 to TRBJ1-3, with D possibly matching TRBD1 (6 bases). V lost 5 bases to trimming and J lost 4 bases, with 9 bases between them. Per the germline V gene, CDR1 is MNHEY and CDR2 is SVGAGI. CDR3 size: 13 residues. The CDR3 is CASSRGHGNTIYF. DNA for the CDR3: TGTGCCAGCAGTAGGGGACACGGAAACACCATATATTTT.

This clone has just one count. This chain connects TRBV10-3 to TRBJ1-1; D perhaps matches TRBD1 (6 bases). The CDR3 is 14 residues long. V dropped 5 bases and J dropped 4 bases, with 14 bases sitting between them. Germline V CDR1 and CDR2: ENHRY, SYGVKD. CDR3 DNA sequence: TGTGCCATCAGTTCCAAGCAGGGGACCACTGAAGCTTTCTTT. Translation gives CAISSKQGTTEAFF.